One TCR beta chain is described in this entry. Participant age was about 18 to 89 years, and participants resided in 24 US areas. Recovered status applied to Cohort 3 donors who had two consecutive negative PCRs. It also applied to those with clearance or with symptom resolution. The source of the sample is a study of blood T cell repertoires in COVID-19. The overall study: There were acute and convalescent COVID-19 samples, and they came from the United States, Italy and Spain.

Original methodology: Amplifying reference gene primers gave estimates of nucleated cell counts. The protocol was immunoSEQ multiplex PCR, while the TCRdb copy is restricted to in-frame clones and leaves out a portion. V and J calls plus clone size are reproduced from that table; the DNA served to infer D and trimming. The sample yields about 300,000 clones, 70% to 90% seen once. The sequencing sample was made of PBMCs or T cells enriched from blood (not recorded which). The clonotype comes from a woman in her thirties who had recovered from COVID-19.

CDR3 sequence (DNA): TGTGCCAGCAGCCCCCCGTTTAAACCTACCTACGAGCAGTACTTC. This sequence encodes CASSPPFKPTYEQYF. The chain carries TRBV3-1 (or the pseudogene TRBV3-2) and TRBJ2-7; D is undetermined. Germline CDR1 reads LGHDT; CDR2 reads YNNKEL (reference sequence). The V gene lost 4 bases and the J gene lost 2 bases, with 15 bases spanning the gap. CDR3 length: 15 amino acids.